The 19 T cell receptor beta chains in this list originate from one sample, sequenced in a study of blood T cell repertoires in COVID-19 (dated by TCRdb to between 2020 and 2021). Libraries were made using the immunoSEQ multiplex PCR assay. Held by TCRdb, this immuneACCESS table contains in-frame sequences only and omits some clones. Under half of the omission traces to an unresolved V gene where checked; the cause of the rest is unknown. The sample profile shows about 130,000 clones; nearly 85% of them were found once. The biggest ten clones account for 35% to 55% of the sample. The sequenced material came from peripheral blood. Receptor source: a human donor in a cohort sampled during active COVID-19.

V is TRBV11-3 and J is TRBJ1-2; D not certain. CDR1 SGHNT and CDR2 YENEEA come from the germline V gene. Trimming took 1 base from V and 5 from J, leaving 11 bases between them. The CDR3 totals 14 residues. The CDR3 nucleotides are TGTGCCAGCAGCTTAGCCGAGGGAGTTTATGGCTACACCTTC. Its protein product is CASSLAEGVYGYTF.

The J gene is TRBJ2-5, the V gene TRBV5-4; 9 bases are a match to TRBD1. The V and J ends lost 3 bases and 5 bases, in that order; junction bases with no gene match: 8. This CDR3 region has 15 residues. Germline loops: CDR1 SGHNT, CDR2 YYREEE (reference sequence). The CDR3 DNA follows: TGTGCCAGCAGCTCCGACAGGGGGAGTTGGGAGACCCAGTACTTC. Its translation is CASSSDRGSWETQYF.

The V gene is TRBV3-1 (or the pseudogene TRBV3-2), the J gene TRBJ1-4; TRBD1 is a possible D gene (5 bases). The germline V and J ends were trimmed by 4 bases and 3 bases, with 15 bases remaining between them. The CDR3 contains 16 residues. Germline V gene lookup returns CDR1 LGHDT and CDR2 YNNKEL (reference sequence). The CDR3 sequence: CASSLGTGGANEKLFF. The CDR3 nucleotides are TGTGCCAGCAGCCTCGGTACGGGGGGGGCTAATGAAAAACTGTTTTTT.

V and J are TRBV30 and TRBJ2-6; tentatively, D is TRBD1 (5 bases). V was pared by 4 bases and J by 0 bases, with 10 bases between. The CDR3 spans 15 residues. Germline V gene lookup returns CDR1 GTSNPN and CDR2 SVGIG (reference sequence). CDR3 sequence reads: CAWKQGYSGANVLTF. DNA of the CDR3: TGTGCCTGGAAGCAGGGATACTCTGGGGCCAACGTCCTGACTTTC.

This clone was detected once. The rearrangement uses TRBV19 and TRBJ1-6; 8 bases line up with TRBD1. V lost 5 bases and J lost 7; bases outside the gene matches: 7. The CDR3 length is 15 residues. CDR1 and CDR2 (germline): LNHDA, SQIVND (reference sequence). The CDR3 nucleotides are TGTGCCAGTAGTCAGAGGACAGGGCGCAATTCACCCCTCCACTTT. Translation gives CASSQRTGRNSPLHF.

The chain carries TRBV11-3 and TRBJ2-1, with 11 bases fitting TRBD2. With V trimmed by 5 bases and J by 3 bases, 15 bases remained unmatched. Germline V gene sequence: CDR1 SGHNT, CDR2 YENEEA. The CDR3 is 19 residues long. The CDR3 DNA follows: TGTGCCAGCAGCGCGGCCGGGACTAGCGGCGTATTATTCTACAATGAGCAGTTCTTC. Translated, it gives CASSAAGTSGVLFYNEQFF.

The rearrangement joins TRBV9 to TRBJ1-1; 8 bases are a match to TRBD1. With V trimmed by 5 bases and J by 5 bases, 8 bases remained unmatched. The germline gives CDR1 SGDLS, CDR2 YYNGEE. The CDR3 runs 14 residues. CDR3 loop: CASRGQGFGTEAFF. The CDR3, as DNA: TGTGCCAGCAGAGGACAGGGTTTCGGGACTGAAGCTTTCTTT.

The chain employs TRBV4-1 and TRBJ2-3, with a possible D match to TRBD2 (6 bases). CDR1 is MGHRA and CDR2 is YSYEKL in the germline V gene. The V and J ends lost 0 bases and 0 bases respectively, with 13 bases between them. The CDR3 is made up of 17 amino acids. CDR3 coding DNA: TGCGCCAGCAGCCAAGAGGGGACTCTCCTTAGCACAGATACGCAGTATTTT. As protein: CASSQEGTLLSTDTQYF.

J is TRBJ2-5 and V is TRBV24-1; possible D gene TRBD2, 7 bases. The CDR3 totals 13 residues. V lost 5 bases to trimming and J lost 6 bases, with 12 bases between them. Germline CDR1 is KGHDR and CDR2 is SFDVKD. CDR3 nucleotide sequence: TGTGCCACCAGTGCCGAGGGGGGGCAGACCCAGTACTTC. Protein product: CATSAEGGQTQYF.

This clone was detected only once. The junction does not match germline at one end; this may be a read error. The CDR3 sequence is CASSPSGQASIVAF. The CDR3 coding sequence is TGTGCCAGCAGTCCCTCAGGGCAGGCTTCGATCGTCGCCTTC. The V and J genes are TRBV6-2 or TRBV6-3 and TRBJ1-2; D possibly corresponds to TRBD1 (5 bases). CDR3 length equals 14 residues. Germline V lookup: CDR1 MNHEY, CDR2 SVGEGT.

DNA of the CDR3: TGCGCCAGCAGCTTGGGCAGGGTGGATGAGCAGTTCTTC. Translation: CASSLGRVDEQFF. The chain recombines TRBV5-1 with TRBJ2-1, with a possible D match to TRBD1 (5 bases). The CDR3 contains 13 residues. The germline V and J ends were trimmed by 0 bases and 8 bases, with 9 bases remaining between them. CDR1 is SGHRS, CDR2 YFSETQ, per germline. Full variable domain (missing parts from reference TRBV5-1 and TRBJ2-1): KAGVTQTPRYLIKTRGQQVTLSCSPISGHRSVSWYQQTPGQGLQFLFEYFSETQRNKGNFPGRFSGRQFSNSRSEMNVSTLELGDSALYLCASSLGRVDEQFFGPGTRLTVL.

This clone was seen a handful of times. The rearrangement uses TRBV7-2 and TRBJ2-2; 8 bases are shared with TRBD1. This CDR3 has 16 residues. V was clipped by 6 bases and J by 3 bases; unmatched bases: 9. CDR1 SGHTA and CDR2 FQGNSA come from the germline V gene. The CDR3 region has the DNA TGTGCCAGCAGTCTCCTCAGGGGGCGCGACACCGGGGAGCTGTTTTTT. As protein: CASSLLRGRDTGELFF. Looking up the rest from reference TRBV7-2 and TRBJ2-2 gives the full variable domain: GAGVSQSPSNKVTEKGKDVELRCDPISGHTALYWYRQSLGQGLEFLIYFQGNSAPDKSGLPSDRFSAERTGGSVSTLTIQRTQQEDSAVYLCASSLLRGRDTGELFFGEGSRLTVL.

The chain links TRBV7-9 to TRBJ2-7; the D gene is possibly TRBD1 (6 bases). V shed 1 base and J shed 2 bases, with 15 bases lying between them. The CDR3 has 16 amino acids. Per the germline V gene, CDR1 is SEHNR and CDR2 is FQNEAQ (reference sequence). Here the CDR3 DNA reads TGTGCCAGCAGCTTAGGGGACACAACGGAGGCCTACGAGCAGTACTTC. Residues: CASSLGDTTEAYEQYF. Supplemented by reference TRBV7-9 and TRBJ2-7, the full variable domain reads DTGVSQNPRHKITKRGQNVTFRCDPISEHNRLYWYRQTLGQGPEFLTYFQNEAQLEKSRLLSDRFSAERPKGSFSTLEIQRTEQGDSAMYLCASSLGDTTEAYEQYFGPGTRLTVT.

The J gene is TRBJ2-3, the V gene TRBV28, with 10 positions matching TRBD1. The germline gives CDR1 MDHEN, CDR2 SYDVKM. Trimming removed 8 bases from V and 3 bases from J; junction bases left unmatched: 5. The CDR3 length is 14 residues. The CDR3 DNA follows: TGTGCCAGCTTGGACAGGGGGAGAACAGATACGCAGTATTTT. It yields the protein CASLDRGRTDTQYF.

The chain combines TRBV5-1 with TRBJ2-4; TRBD2 is a possible D gene (6 bases). The CDR3 length is 15 residues. V was shortened by 4 bases and J by 6 bases, with 17 bases between the two germline ends. Germline values: CDR1 SGHRS, CDR2 YFSETQ. The CDR3 sequence is CASSPTEGYVNIQYF. In DNA form, the CDR3 reads TGCGCCAGCAGCCCCACGGAGGGGTATGTAAACATTCAGTACTTC.

The chain couples TRBV3-1 (or the pseudogene TRBV3-2) to TRBJ2-5; possibly TRBD1 for D (6 bases). The CDR3 spans 13 residues. V was clipped by 5 bases and J by 3 bases, with 10 bases between them. CDR1 and CDR2 from the germline V gene are LGHDT and YNNKEL (reference sequence). The CDR3, as DNA: TGTGCCAGCAGCTCCGGGACAAAAGAGACCCAGTACTTC. Translated: CASSSGTKETQYF.

About this clone: Different DNA sequences within this sample yield the same CDR3. The CDR3 DNA follows: TGTGCCAGCAGTTCGCTGGGCGCAGATACGCAGTATTTT. Residues: CASSSLGADTQYF. V and J are TRBV12-3 or TRBV12-4 and TRBJ2-3, with D unresolved. There are 13 residues in the CDR3. With 4 bases removed from V and 4 bases from J, the gap between germline ends came to 9 bases.

As concerns this clone: One end of the junction fails to match germline, which may point to a read error. The gene calls are TRBV7-8 and TRBJ2-2, with TRBD2 matching 11 bases. This CDR3 is 15 amino acids long. Germline values: CDR1 SGHVS, CDR2 FQNEAQ. In nucleotides, the CDR3 is TGTGCCAGCAGCTTCTTAGCGGGGGGGCTGGGGGAGCTGCTTTTT. Protein product: CASSFLAGGLGELLF. Supplemented by reference TRBV7-8 and TRBJ2-2, the full variable domain reads GAGVSQSPRYKVAKRGQDVALRCDPISGHVSLFWYQQALGQGPEFLTYFQNEAQLDKSGLPSDRFFAERPEGSVSTLKIQRTQQEDSAVYLCASSFLAGGLGELLFGEGSRLTVL.

The chain recombines TRBV15 with TRBJ2-7; D may be TRBD1 (5 bases). The germline V gene has CDR1 LNHNV and CDR2 YYDKDF (reference sequence). V lost 0 bases and J lost 5, with 14 bases in between. The CDR3 spans 15 residues. CDR3 region: CATSREYDSADEQYV. The DNA of the CDR3 is TGTGCCACCAGCAGAGAATACGACAGTGCGGACGAGCAGTACGTC.